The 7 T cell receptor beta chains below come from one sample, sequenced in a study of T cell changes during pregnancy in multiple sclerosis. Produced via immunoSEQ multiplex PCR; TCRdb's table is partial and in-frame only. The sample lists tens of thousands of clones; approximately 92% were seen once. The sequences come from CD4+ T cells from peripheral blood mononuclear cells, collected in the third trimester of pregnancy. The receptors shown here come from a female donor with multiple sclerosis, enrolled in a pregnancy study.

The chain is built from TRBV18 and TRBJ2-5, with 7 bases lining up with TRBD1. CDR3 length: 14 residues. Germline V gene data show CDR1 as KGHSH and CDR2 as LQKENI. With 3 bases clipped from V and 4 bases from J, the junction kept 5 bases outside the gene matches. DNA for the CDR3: TGTGCCAGCTCACCCGGACAGGCCCGAGAGACCCAGTACTTC. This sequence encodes CASSPGQARETQYF.

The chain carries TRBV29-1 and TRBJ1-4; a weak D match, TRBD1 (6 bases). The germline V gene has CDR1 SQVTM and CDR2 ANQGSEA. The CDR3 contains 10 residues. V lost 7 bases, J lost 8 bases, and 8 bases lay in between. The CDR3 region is CSAGQEKLFF. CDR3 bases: TGCAGCGCCGGACAGGAAAAACTGTTTTTT. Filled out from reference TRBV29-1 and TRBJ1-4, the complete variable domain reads SAVISQKPSRDICQRGTSLTIQCQVDSQVTMMFWYRQQPGQSLTLIATANQGSEATYESGFVIDKFPISRPNLTFSTLTVSNMSPEDSSIYLCSAGQEKLFFGSGTQLSVL.

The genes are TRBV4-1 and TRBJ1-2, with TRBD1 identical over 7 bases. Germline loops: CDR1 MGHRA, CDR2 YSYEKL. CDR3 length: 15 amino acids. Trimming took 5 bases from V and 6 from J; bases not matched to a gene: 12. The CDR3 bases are TGCGCCAGCAGCGATACAGGTAGAGACAGGGATGGCTACACCTTC. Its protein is CASSDTGRDRDGYTF.

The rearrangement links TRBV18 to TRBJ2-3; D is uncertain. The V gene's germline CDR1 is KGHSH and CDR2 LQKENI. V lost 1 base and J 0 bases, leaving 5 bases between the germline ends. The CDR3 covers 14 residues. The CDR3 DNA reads TGTGCCAGCTCACCACGGGCTAGCACAGATACGCAGTATTTT. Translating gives CASSPRASTDTQYF.

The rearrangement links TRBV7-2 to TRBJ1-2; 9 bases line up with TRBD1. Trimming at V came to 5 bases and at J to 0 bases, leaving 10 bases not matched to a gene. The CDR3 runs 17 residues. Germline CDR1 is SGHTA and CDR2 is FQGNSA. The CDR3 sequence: CASSPPGGQGPNYGYTF. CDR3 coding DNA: TGTGCCAGCAGCCCCCCCGGGGGACAGGGACCTAACTATGGCTACACCTTC.

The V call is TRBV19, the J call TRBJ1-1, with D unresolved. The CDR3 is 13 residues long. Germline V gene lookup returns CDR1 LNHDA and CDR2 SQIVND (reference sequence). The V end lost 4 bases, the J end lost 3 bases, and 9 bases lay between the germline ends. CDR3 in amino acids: CASSSTRDTEAFF. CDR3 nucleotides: TGTGCCAGTAGTAGTACTAGGGACACTGAAGCTTTCTTT.

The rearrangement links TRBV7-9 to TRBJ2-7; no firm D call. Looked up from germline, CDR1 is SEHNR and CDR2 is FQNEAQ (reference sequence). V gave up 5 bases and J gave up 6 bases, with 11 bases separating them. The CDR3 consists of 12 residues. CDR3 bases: TGTGCCAGCAGCACACGCCGTGGCGAGCAGTACTTC. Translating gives CASSTRRGEQYF.